These 25 T cell receptor beta chains were all obtained from the same sample, sequenced in a study of blood T cell repertoires in COVID-19. TCRdb's copy holds only in-frame clones and misses some; the assay was immunoSEQ multiplex PCR. The sample carries about 260,000 clones, approximately 88% recorded once. The specimen was peripheral blood. These receptors were collected from a woman between 65 and 79 years old with COVID-19, enrolled during active disease.

The rearrangement joins TRBV19 to TRBJ1-6; D ambiguous. The CDR3 runs to 14 residues. Germline values: CDR1 LNHDA, CDR2 SQIVND (reference sequence). The V gene lost 9 bases and the J gene lost 7 bases, with 16 bases spanning the gap. CDR3 in amino acids: CASQPGRGNSPLHF. DNA of the CDR3: TGTGCCAGCCAACCGGGGAGAGGCAATTCACCCCTCCACTTT.

This chain connects TRBV28 to TRBJ2-7, with D maybe TRBD2 (6 bases). Trimming took 5 bases from V and 3 from J, leaving 17 bases between them. The CDR3 spans 15 residues. Germline V lookup: CDR1 MDHEN, CDR2 SYDVKM. CDR3 nucleotide sequence: TGTGCCAGCAGTACCCCGGGACTCGGAATCTACGAGCAGTACTTC. It encodes CASSTPGLGIYEQYF.

V and J are TRBV9 and TRBJ2-5, with TRBD1 identical over 8 bases. Trimming took 0 bases from V and 5 from J; bases not matched to a gene: 3. There are 14 residues in the CDR3. CDR1 is SGDLS, CDR2 YYNGEE, per germline. CDR3 in amino acids: CASSVGQGPETQYF. In nucleotides, the CDR3 is TGTGCCAGCAGCGTAGGACAGGGGCCGGAGACCCAGTACTTC.

J is TRBJ2-1 and V is TRBV15; D possibly corresponds to TRBD1 (7 bases). In germline, CDR1 is LNHNV, CDR2 YYDKDF (reference sequence). This CDR3 spans 13 amino acids. V lost 9 bases and J 3 bases, leaving 12 bases between the germline ends. The CDR3: CATEGAGYNEQFF. The CDR3 nucleotides read TGTGCCACGGAGGGGGCTGGCTACAATGAGCAGTTCTTC. Combining the CDR3 with reference TRBV15 and TRBJ2-1 gives the whole variable domain DAMVIQNPRYQVTQFGKPVTLSCSQTLNHNVMYWYQQKSSQAPKLLFHYYDKDFNNEADTPDNFQSRRPNTSFCFLDIRSPGLGDTAMYLCATEGAGYNEQFFGPGTRLTVL.

This chain uses TRBV3-1 (or the pseudogene TRBV3-2) with TRBJ2-5; 10 nucleotides match TRBD2. CDR1 LGHDT and CDR2 YNNKEL come from the germline V gene (reference sequence). J lost 5 bases, V lost 4 bases, and 7 bases had no gene match. The CDR3 contains 15 residues. The CDR3 loop is CASSREHSGRETQYF. The CDR3 DNA sequence: TGTGCCAGCAGCCGAGAACATAGCGGGAGGGAGACCCAGTACTTC.

As to this clone: The junction departs from the called germline gene at one end, perhaps through a read error. J is TRBJ2-5 and V is TRBV7-7, with 8 positions matching TRBD2. Germline values: CDR1 SSHAT, CDR2 FNYEAQ (reference sequence). The CDR3 has 16 residues. The CDR3 nucleotides read TGTGCTAGCAGCTTAGCGGCGGGAGGAGGTCTGGAGACCCAGTACTTC. Encoded protein: CASSLAAGGGLETQYF.

The chain is built from TRBV3-1 (or the pseudogene TRBV3-2) and TRBJ2-1; 10 nucleotides match TRBD2. Germline V CDR1 and CDR2: LGHDT, YNNKEL (reference sequence). The junction had 8 bases not matched to a gene; V was cut back by 1 base and J by 8 bases. The CDR3 runs 16 residues. The CDR3 region is CASSQVSSGSKYEQFF. CDR3 in DNA: TGTGCCAGCAGCCAAGTTTCTAGCGGGAGTAAGTATGAGCAGTTCTTC.

The rearrangement joins TRBV10-3 to TRBJ1-1, with D unclear. The CDR3 covers 13 residues. The ends were cut back, 6 bases at V and 5 bases at J, with 13 bases in the middle. The germline gives CDR1 ENHRY, CDR2 SYGVKD. The CDR3 sequence: CAISRLGGTEAFF. DNA for the CDR3: TGTGCCATCAGCCGACTCGGCGGGACTGAAGCTTTCTTT.

This chain uses TRBV5-4 with TRBJ2-3, with D hard to call. Trimming shortened V by 3 bases and J by 4 bases, and 15 bases separated the two germline ends. CDR3 length equals 15 residues. Germline loops: CDR1 SGHNT, CDR2 YYREEE (reference sequence). The CDR3 DNA reads as TGTGCCAGCAGCTCGCCTTCGAGCGTGCCAGATACGCAGTATTTT. It encodes CASSSPSSVPDTQYF.

The chain combines TRBV18 with TRBJ1-1; TRBD1 aligns across 9 bases. J lost 3 bases, V lost 4 bases, and 3 bases had no gene match. The CDR3 runs 14 residues. Per the germline V gene, CDR1 is KGHSH and CDR2 is LQKENI. The chain's CDR3 is CASSLGQGDTEAFF. As DNA, the CDR3 is TGTGCCAGCTCACTGGGACAGGGAGACACTGAAGCTTTCTTT. Complete variable domain (other parts from reference TRBV18 and TRBJ1-1): NAGVMQNPRHLVRRRGQEARLRCSPMKGHSHVYWYRQLPEEGLKFMVYLQKENIIDESGMPKERFSAEFPKEGPSILRIQQVVRGDSAAYFCASSLGQGDTEAFFGQGTRLTVV.

The chain carries TRBV11-3 and TRBJ2-5; D perhaps matches TRBD2 (5 bases). V was pared by 1 base and J by 4 bases, with 10 bases between. This CDR3 comprises 14 residues. CDR1 is SGHNT and CDR2 is YENEEA in the germline V gene. The DNA of the CDR3 is TGTGCCAGCAGCTTAGTTGCTGAGGGAGAGACCCAGTACTTC. This gives the protein CASSLVAEGETQYF.

The genes are TRBV28 and TRBJ2-3, with D possibly TRBD1 on 6 matching bases. Germline CDR1 and CDR2: MDHEN and SYDVKM. There are 14 residues in the CDR3. The ends were cut back, 4 bases at V and 1 base at J, with 9 bases in the middle. CDR3 sequence: CASSSPGGTDTQYF. CDR3 bases: TGTGCCAGCAGTTCTCCAGGGGGCACAGATACGCAGTATTTT.

The chain employs TRBV5-1 and TRBJ2-2; a possible D gene is TRBD1 (6 bases). Germline assignment: CDR1 SGHRS and CDR2 YFSETQ. The CDR3 loop spans 14 amino acids. Trimming took 4 bases from V and 0 from J, leaving 7 bases between them. In nucleotides, the CDR3 is TGCGCCAGCAGCGGGGACACGAACACCGGGGAGCTGTTTTTT. Translating gives CASSGDTNTGELFF.

In its sample, this clone was seen a few times. This sequence joins TRBV21-1 and TRBJ1-4. TRBV21-1 is flagged as a pseudogene. The length of the CDR3 is 16 residues. The CDR3 region has the DNA TGTGCCAGCAGCCTAGAGGGTAGGGTTTTGGGGGAAAAACTGTTTTTT. This codes for CASSLEGRVLGEKLFF.

The chain joins TRBV14 to TRBJ1-2; D is unresolved. Germline CDR1 and CDR2: SGHDN and FVKESK. CDR3 length equals 13 residues. Trimming shortened V by 1 base and J by 6 bases, and 9 bases separated the two germline ends. The CDR3 loop is CASSQGSENGYTF. The CDR3 DNA follows: TGTGCCAGCAGCCAAGGTTCAGAAAATGGCTACACCTTC.

The chain employs TRBV5-1 and TRBJ1-4; tentative D call: TRBD1 (6 bases). The CDR3 runs to 14 residues. The V end lost 4 bases, the J end lost 5 bases, and 12 bases lay between the germline ends. Germline V gene lookup returns CDR1 SGHRS and CDR2 YFSETQ. The CDR3 reads CASSNRDMNEKLFF. In DNA form, the CDR3 reads TGCGCCAGCAGCAACCGGGACATGAATGAAAAACTGTTTTTT.

The chain combines TRBV5-4 with TRBJ2-5, with D hard to call. Trimming took 4 bases from V and 4 from J, leaving 5 bases between them. Germline lookup yields CDR1 SGHNT and CDR2 YYREEE (reference sequence). The CDR3 totals 11 residues. The CDR3 is CASSRLETQYF. CDR3 DNA: TGTGCCAGCAGCCGTCTAGAGACCCAGTACTTC.

The chain links TRBV29-1 to TRBJ2-7, with 8 bases that match TRBD1. Germline V gene data show CDR1 as SQVTM and CDR2 as ANQGSEA. Unmatched junction bases numbered 5, after V lost 7 bases and J lost 3 bases. CDR3 length equals 12 residues. The CDR3 nucleotides are TGCAGCGCAATGGGACAGGTCTACGAGCAGTACTTC. Translating it yields CSAMGQVYEQYF.

The rearrangement joins TRBV30 to TRBJ2-3; D possibly corresponds to TRBD2 (5 bases). From germline, CDR1 is GTSNPN and CDR2 SVGIG (reference sequence). Deletions cut 1 base from V and 3 bases from J, with 8 bases between. This CDR3 has 13 residues. For the CDR3, the DNA is TGTGCCTGGAGTGGGAGGTGGACAGATACGCAGTATTTT. Its translation: CAWSGRWTDTQYF. The whole variable domain, remainder taken from reference TRBV30 and TRBJ2-3, is SQTIHQWPATLVQPVGSPLSLECTVEGTSNPNLYWYRQAAGRGLQLLFYSVGIGQISSEVPQNLSASRPQDRQFILSSKKLLLSDSGFYLCAWSGRWTDTQYFGPGTRLTVL.

The chain carries TRBV19 and TRBJ1-1; D is unclear. This CDR3 is 15 amino acids long. Germline V gene sequence: CDR1 LNHDA, CDR2 SQIVND (reference sequence). Trimming left V 5 bases short and J 2 bases short, with 15 bases between. Here the CDR3 DNA reads TGTGCCAGTAGTCCTCAACCGGGTCGAAACACTGAAGCTTTCTTT. Translated: CASSPQPGRNTEAFF.

The genes are TRBV11-3 and TRBJ1-4, with a possible D match to TRBD1 (5 bases). The CDR3 extends over 13 amino acids. CDR1 and CDR2 from the germline V gene are SGHNT and YENEEA. The germline V and J ends were trimmed by 5 bases and 6 bases, with 10 bases remaining between them. The CDR3 sequence is CASSPVGDEKLFF. For the CDR3, the DNA is TGTGCCAGCAGCCCAGTAGGGGATGAAAAACTGTTTTTT.

The chain has TRBV11-3 and TRBJ2-7, with D tentatively TRBD2 (6 bases). Germline V gene data show CDR1 as SGHNT and CDR2 as YENEEA. The CDR3 consists of 15 residues. Trimming shortened V by 1 base and J by 1 base, and 11 bases separated the two germline ends. CDR3 loop: CASSLVPSVSYEQYF. DNA for the CDR3: TGTGCCAGCAGCTTAGTTCCTAGCGTTTCCTACGAGCAGTACTTC.

This rearrangement joins TRBV10-3 to TRBJ1-5; D is undetermined. Trimming took 2 bases from V and 6 from J, leaving 11 bases between them. CDR3 length equals 14 residues. Germline loops: CDR1 ENHRY, CDR2 SYGVKD. The CDR3 region has the DNA TGTGCCATCAGTGAGGTAGAGGGAGCTCAGCCCCAGCATTTT. This translates into CAISEVEGAQPQHF.

The V and J genes are TRBV6-1 and TRBJ1-1; unclear D gene. Trimming pared 3 bases from V and 4 bases from J, leaving 12 bases between. In germline, CDR1 is MNHNS, CDR2 SASEGT. The CDR3 runs to 14 residues. The CDR3 loop is CASSDVIGSTEAFF. The CDR3 DNA is TGTGCCAGCAGTGACGTGATAGGGAGCACTGAAGCTTTCTTT.

V usage is TRBV19 and J usage is TRBJ1-5; 7 positions agree with TRBD1. Germline V gene sequence: CDR1 LNHDA, CDR2 SQIVND (reference sequence). The CDR3 loop spans 13 amino acids. The trim removed 10 bases at V and 6 bases at J, leaving 9 bases unmatched. This CDR3 reads CATRQGLSQPQHF. CDR3 DNA sequence: TGTGCCACCCGACAGGGATTATCTCAGCCCCAGCATTTT.